This TCR beta chain was identified in a study of T-cell reconstitution after alpha-beta-depleted transplantation in children. General study points: Alpha-beta T cells present about two months after transplant were reported to originate from several hundred expanded graft clones.

Unique molecular identifiers tagged the TCRbeta library. MiXCR was run by TCRdb on the PCR reads, yielding one entry per CDR3 protein. This table has 750,000 to 950,000 distinct CDR3 sequences, approximately 15% appearing once. As for this clonotype: Its antigen remains unknown.

V lost 4 bases and J 0 bases, leaving 7 bases between the germline ends. Per germline, CDR1 SQVTM and CDR2 ANQGSEA. The CDR3 covers 12 residues. This material consisted of PBMCs, mostly from graft donor cells, taken 360 days after TCRalphabeta/CD19-depleted stem cell transplant. The receptor was isolated from a male patient younger than 18 who had a stem cell transplant for acute lymphoblastic leukemia, so the T cells may come from the graft donor. The chain has TRBV29-1 and TRBJ2-7; D call uncertain. In nucleotides, the CDR3 is TGCAGCGTTGTCTTCAGCTCCTACGAGCAGTACTTC. Translated: CSVVFSSYEQYF.